The T cell receptor beta chain described here comes from a study of control samples from healthy donors and cancer patients. Method: immunoSEQ multiplex PCR; TCRdb's copy keeps in-frame clones and lacks some. The table has about 410,000 clones, more than 80% seen once; the top ten hold 5.5% to 7.5%. The source is a man between 40 and 49 years old with head and neck cancer. The sequencing input was PBMCs.

DNA of the CDR3: TGTGCCTGGAGTGTAAGGGGTATGACTAATGAAAAACTGTTTTTT. It yields the protein CAWSVRGMTNEKLFF. The chain recombines TRBV30 with TRBJ1-4, with D perhaps matching TRBD1 (5 bases). The CDR3 has 15 amino acids. Germline CDR1 GTSNPN, CDR2 SVGIG (reference sequence). Between the trimmed V and J ends, which lost 0 bases and 2 bases, there was a span of 10 bases.